The next 20 T cell receptor beta chains were all read from a single sample in a study of PD-1 blockade in classical Hodgkin lymphoma. The repertoire was sequenced with immunoSEQ multiplex PCR; TCRdb's copy has only in-frame clones and lacks some. The profile shows approximately 14,000 clones, around 88% of them singletons. Each patient relapsed following autologous stem cell transplantation, and prior brentuximab vedotin exposure differed. Sequenced here: peripheral blood mononuclear cells (PBMCs), sampled before the second cycle of nivolumab. The receptors shown here come from a human donor with classical Hodgkin lymphoma.

A few counts support this clone. V usage is TRBV18 and J usage is TRBJ1-3; D is unresolved. V lost 9 bases, J lost 0 bases, and 18 bases lay in between. The CDR3 is 16 residues long. Germline values: CDR1 KGHSH, CDR2 LQKENI. This CDR3 is CASYHQRILSGNTIYF. For the CDR3, the DNA is TGTGCCAGTTATCACCAGCGGATTCTCTCTGGAAACACCATATATTTT.

The gene calls are TRBV7-9 and TRBJ2-7; 14 nucleotides line up with TRBD2. Germline-derived CDR1 and CDR2 are SEHNR and FQNEAQ (reference sequence). This CDR3 is built from 18 residues. The junction had 10 bases not matched to a gene; V was cut back by 5 bases and J by 1 base. For the CDR3, the DNA is TGTGCCAGCAGCCAAACCGGGACTAGCGGGGGTGGATCCTACGAGCAGTACTTC. This translates into CASSQTGTSGGGSYEQYF.

V and J are TRBV10-3 and TRBJ2-2; D call uncertain. The CDR3 length is 15 residues. Germline CDR1 is ENHRY and CDR2 is SYGVKD. The V gene lost 3 bases and the J gene lost 5 bases, with 13 bases spanning the gap. The CDR3 DNA reads TGTGCCATCAGTGAAGACTCGACGGTTACCGGGGAGCTGTTTTTT. Its protein is CAISEDSTVTGELFF.

This rearrangement joins TRBV7-6 to TRBJ2-1, with 9 positions matching TRBD1. With V trimmed by 2 bases and J by 9 bases, 14 bases remained unmatched. Germline lookup yields CDR1 SGHVS and CDR2 FNYEAQ. The CDR3 runs to 17 residues. As DNA, the CDR3 is TGTGCCAGCAGCTTACCCCAAGGGCGACAGGGGGTCGGTGAGCAGTTCTTC. Translated, it gives CASSLPQGRQGVGEQFF.

The CDR3 DNA reads TGTGCCAGCAGCGTAGAGGGCTTGAACACTGAAGCTTTCTTT. Translated: CASSVEGLNTEAFF. V gene TRBV9 combines with J gene TRBJ1-1; no firm D call. The germline CDR1 and CDR2 sequences are SGDLS and YYNGEE. Deletions cut 0 bases from V and 0 bases from J, with 6 bases between. The CDR3 loop spans 14 amino acids.

This chain links TRBV23-1 with TRBJ1-5; no firm D call. TRBV23-1 is annotated as an ORF whose role is uncertain. The germline V and J ends were trimmed by 4 bases and 6 bases, with 10 bases remaining between them. The CDR3 consists of 13 residues. Here the CDR3 reads CASSRKSTQPQHF. CDR3 nucleotide sequence: TGCGCCAGCAGTCGTAAGTCCACTCAGCCCCAGCATTTT.

This rearrangement joins TRBV18 to TRBJ1-5; the match to TRBD1 covers 7 bases. J gave up 0 bases and V 2 bases, and 10 bases lay outside the gene matches. The CDR3 runs 18 residues. The germline CDR1 and CDR2 sequences are KGHSH and LQKENI. The CDR3 loop reads CASSPGFGTAYSNQPQHF. The CDR3 DNA is TGTGCCAGCTCACCAGGGTTTGGGACAGCGTATAGCAATCAGCCCCAGCATTTT.

V and J are TRBV13 and TRBJ1-5; no clear D gene. Germline CDR1 and CDR2: PRHDT and FYEKMQ (reference sequence). This CDR3 region has 13 residues. Deletions cut 5 bases from V and 0 bases from J, with 5 bases between. The DNA of the CDR3 is TGTGCCAGCAGCAGGTCTAGCAATCAGCCCCAGCATTTT. This codes for CASSRSSNQPQHF. Complete variable domain (other parts from reference TRBV13 and TRBJ1-5): AAGVIQSPRHLIKEKRETATLKCYPIPRHDTVYWYQQGPGQDPQFLISFYEKMQSDKGSIPDRFSAQQFSDYHSELNMSSLELGDSALYFCASSRSSNQPQHFGDGTRLSIL.

V usage is TRBV7-9 and J usage is TRBJ2-3, with D unclear. In germline, CDR1 is SEHNR, CDR2 FQNEAQ (reference sequence). The V gene lost 0 bases and the J gene lost 0 bases, with 4 bases spanning the gap. This CDR3 spans 14 amino acids. The CDR3, as DNA: TGTGCCAGCAGCTTAGCAACCAGCACAGATACGCAGTATTTT. Protein: CASSLATSTDTQYF.

The genes are TRBV7-9 and TRBJ2-1; the D gene is possibly TRBD1 (6 bases). V was trimmed by 4 bases and J by 0 bases, leaving 10 bases between them. The CDR3 sequence is 15 residues long. Germline CDR1 is SEHNR and CDR2 is FQNEAQ (reference sequence). As DNA, the CDR3 is TGTGCCAGCAGCTCAAGGGGGAGCTCCTACAATGAGCAGTTCTTC. Protein sequence: CASSSRGSSYNEQFF.

J is TRBJ2-6 and V is TRBV27, with no clear D. Trimming took 4 bases from V and 0 from J, leaving 13 bases between them. The CDR3 runs to 17 residues. The germline gives CDR1 MNHEY, CDR2 SMNVEV (reference sequence). The CDR3 DNA sequence: TGTGCCAGCAGTTCTTTATCCGGCCACTCTGGGGCCAACGTCCTGACTTTC. Translation gives CASSSLSGHSGANVLTF.

This chain uses TRBV5-1 with TRBJ2-6, with D tentatively TRBD1 (6 bases). Germline CDR1 is SGHRS and CDR2 is YFSETQ. The CDR3 length is 16 residues. V lost 4 bases and J lost 0, with 11 bases in between. In DNA, the CDR3 is TGCGCCAGCAGCGGACAGCTATTCTCTGGGGCCAACGTCCTGACTTTC. It encodes CASSGQLFSGANVLTF.

This clone was recorded only once. The chain joins TRBV12-2 to TRBJ2-2. TRBV12-2 has pseudogene status. This CDR3 spans 17 amino acids. Here the CDR3 DNA reads TGTGCAAGTCGCTTAGCGCAAGGGGGGAAAAACACCGGGGAGCTGTTTTTT. Amino acids: CASRLAQGGKNTGELFF.

V usage is TRBV12-1 and J usage is TRBJ2-7; the table assigns TRBD2, which was not confirmed against the DNA. TRBV12-1 is labeled a pseudogene. This CDR3 is built from 14 residues. The CDR3 reads CASSFGGGVNEQYF. The CDR3 DNA reads as TGTGCCAGCAGCTTTGGTGGGGGGGTGAACGAGCAGTACTTC.

In the case of this clone: The same CDR3 can be traced to other DNA sequences in this sample. V gene TRBV2 combines with J gene TRBJ2-4; perhaps TRBD2 as D (5 bases). Trimming shortened V by 6 bases and J by 1 base, and 10 bases separated the two germline ends. Per germline, CDR1 SNHLY and CDR2 FYNNEI. The CDR3 sequence is 14 residues long. CDR3 loop: CASSEGLAKNIQYF. The CDR3 region has the DNA TGTGCCAGCAGCGAGGGTTTGGCCAAAAACATTCAGTACTTC.

A remark on this clone: This same CDR3 is encoded by further DNA sequences in the sample. The rearrangement uses TRBV29-1 and TRBJ2-5; possible D gene TRBD1, 6 bases. The CDR3 sequence is 13 residues long. CDR1 and CDR2 from the germline V gene are SQVTM and ANQGSEA. V lost 4 bases to trimming and J lost 1 base, with 10 bases between them. CDR3 residues: CSVGGQGQETQYF. The CDR3 region has the DNA TGCAGCGTTGGGGGGCAGGGCCAAGAGACCCAGTACTTC.

The chain uses TRBV4-3 and TRBJ1-2, with 12 bases matching TRBD1. CDR3 length: 14 residues. CDR1 is LGHNA and CDR2 is YSLEER in the germline V gene. V gave up 3 bases and J gave up 8 bases; unmatched junction bases: 4. This CDR3 is CASSQGQGAGGYTF. CDR3 coding DNA: TGCGCCAGCAGCCAGGGACAGGGGGCGGGGGGCTACACCTTC.

V gene TRBV7-8 combines with J gene TRBJ2-6; possible D gene TRBD1, 5 bases. The V end was cut by 4 bases, the J end by 0 bases, with 10 bases between. This CDR3 region has 16 residues. Germline CDR1 and CDR2: SGHVS and FQNEAQ. The CDR3 protein is CASSWTRLSGANVLTF. The DNA of the CDR3 is TGTGCCAGCAGCTGGACACGTCTCTCTGGGGCCAACGTCCTGACTTTC.

This clone was seen a few times. The rearrangement links TRBV6-6 to TRBJ1-6; D is unclear. Trimming stripped 6 bases from V and 9 bases from J, with 6 bases between. This CDR3 is 11 amino acids long. The germline CDR1 and CDR2 sequences are MNHNY and SVGAGI (reference sequence). CDR3 sequence: CASSDLSPLHF. CDR3 DNA sequence: TGTGCCAGCAGCGACCTTTCACCCCTCCACTTT.

This chain links TRBV9 with TRBJ2-7; the match to TRBD2 covers 11 bases. Unmatched junction bases numbered 2, after V lost 1 base and J lost 2 bases. Germline CDR1 SGDLS, CDR2 YYNGEE. The CDR3 runs to 15 residues. CDR3 residues: CASSVLAGGPYEQYF. CDR3 bases: TGTGCCAGCAGCGTATTAGCGGGGGGGCCCTACGAGCAGTACTTC.